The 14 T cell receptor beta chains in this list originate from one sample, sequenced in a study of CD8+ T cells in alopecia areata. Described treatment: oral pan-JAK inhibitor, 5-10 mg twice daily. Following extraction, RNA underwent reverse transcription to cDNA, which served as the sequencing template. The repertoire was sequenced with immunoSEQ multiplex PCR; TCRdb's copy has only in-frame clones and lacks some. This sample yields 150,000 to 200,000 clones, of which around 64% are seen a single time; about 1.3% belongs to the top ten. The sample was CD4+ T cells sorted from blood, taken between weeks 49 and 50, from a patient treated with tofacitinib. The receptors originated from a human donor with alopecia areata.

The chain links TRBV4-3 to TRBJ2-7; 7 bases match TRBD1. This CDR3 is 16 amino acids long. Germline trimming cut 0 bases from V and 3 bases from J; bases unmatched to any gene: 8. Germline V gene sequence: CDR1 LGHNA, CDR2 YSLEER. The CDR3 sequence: CASSQDRQGDSYEQYF. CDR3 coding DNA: TGCGCCAGCAGCCAAGATCGTCAGGGGGACAGCTACGAGCAGTACTTC.

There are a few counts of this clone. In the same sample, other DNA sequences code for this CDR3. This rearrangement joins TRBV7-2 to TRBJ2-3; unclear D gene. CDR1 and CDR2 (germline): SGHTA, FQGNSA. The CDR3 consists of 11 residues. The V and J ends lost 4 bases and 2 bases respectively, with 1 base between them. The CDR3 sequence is CASSSTDTQYF. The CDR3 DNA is TGTGCCAGCAGCTCCACAGATACGCAGTATTTT.

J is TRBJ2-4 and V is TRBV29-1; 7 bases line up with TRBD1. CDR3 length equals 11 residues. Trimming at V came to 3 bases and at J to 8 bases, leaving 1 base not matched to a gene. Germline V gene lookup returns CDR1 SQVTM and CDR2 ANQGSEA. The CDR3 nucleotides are TGCAGCGTTGAGCAGGGGGACATTCAGTACTTC. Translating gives CSVEQGDIQYF.

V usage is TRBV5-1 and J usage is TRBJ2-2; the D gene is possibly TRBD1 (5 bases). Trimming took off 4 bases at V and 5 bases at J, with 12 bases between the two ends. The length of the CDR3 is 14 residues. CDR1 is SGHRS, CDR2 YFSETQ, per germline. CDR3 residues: CASSDRQTTGELFF. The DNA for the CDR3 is TGCGCCAGCAGCGACAGACAGACGACCGGGGAGCTGTTTTTT.

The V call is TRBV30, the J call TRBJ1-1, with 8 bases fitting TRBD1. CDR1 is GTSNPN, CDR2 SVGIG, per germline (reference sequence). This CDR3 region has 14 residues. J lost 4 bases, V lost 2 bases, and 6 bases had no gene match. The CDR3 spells CAWSWTGRTTEAFF. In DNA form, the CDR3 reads TGTGCCTGGAGTTGGACAGGGAGGACCACTGAAGCTTTCTTT.

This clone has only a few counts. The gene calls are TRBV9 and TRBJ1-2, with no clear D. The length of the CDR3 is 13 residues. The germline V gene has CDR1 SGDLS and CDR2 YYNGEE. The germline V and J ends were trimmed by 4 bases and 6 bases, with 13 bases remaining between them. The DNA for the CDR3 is TGTGCCAGCAGCCCTTCAGAATGGGATGGCTACACCTTC. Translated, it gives CASSPSEWDGYTF.

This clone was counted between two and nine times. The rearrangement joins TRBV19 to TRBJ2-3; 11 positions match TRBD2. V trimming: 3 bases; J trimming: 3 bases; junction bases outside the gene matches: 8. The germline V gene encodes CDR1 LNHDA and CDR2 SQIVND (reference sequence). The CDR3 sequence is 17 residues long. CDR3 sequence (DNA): TGTGCCAGTAGTATGGTAGCGGGGGGGCCAGAAACAGATACGCAGTATTTT. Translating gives CASSMVAGGPETDTQYF.

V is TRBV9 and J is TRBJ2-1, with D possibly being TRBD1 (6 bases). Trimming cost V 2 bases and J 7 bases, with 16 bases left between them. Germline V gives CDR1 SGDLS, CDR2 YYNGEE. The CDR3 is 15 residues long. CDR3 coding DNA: TGTGCCAGCAGCGTCACCGGGACATCGGGTAATGAGCAGTTCTTC. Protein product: CASSVTGTSGNEQFF.

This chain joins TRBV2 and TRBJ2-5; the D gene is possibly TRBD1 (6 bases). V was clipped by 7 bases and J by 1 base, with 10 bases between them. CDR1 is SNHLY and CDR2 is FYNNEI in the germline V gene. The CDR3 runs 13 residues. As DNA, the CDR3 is TGTGCCAGCAATACAGGGCGCCAAGAGACCCAGTACTTC. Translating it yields CASNTGRQETQYF. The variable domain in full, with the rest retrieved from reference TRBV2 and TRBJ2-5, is EPEVTQTPSHQVTQMGQEVILRCVPISNHLYFYWYRQILGQKVEFLVSFYNNEISEKSEIFDDQFSVERPDGSNFTLKIRSTKLEDSAMYFCASNTGRQETQYFGPGTRLLVL.

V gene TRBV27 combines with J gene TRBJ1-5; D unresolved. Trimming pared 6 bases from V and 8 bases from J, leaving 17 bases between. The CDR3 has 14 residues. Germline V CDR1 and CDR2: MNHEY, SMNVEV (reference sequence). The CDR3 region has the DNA TGTGCCAGCAGCGCCCGAGGGTGGAGTGAGCCCCAGCATTTT. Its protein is CASSARGWSEPQHF.

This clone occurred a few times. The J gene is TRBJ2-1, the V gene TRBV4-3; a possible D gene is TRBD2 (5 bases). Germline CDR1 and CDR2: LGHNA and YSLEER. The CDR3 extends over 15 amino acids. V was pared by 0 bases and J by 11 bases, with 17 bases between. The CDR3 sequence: CASSQDGRLHQKQFF. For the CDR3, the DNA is TGCGCCAGCAGCCAAGATGGGAGACTCCACCAAAAGCAGTTCTTC.

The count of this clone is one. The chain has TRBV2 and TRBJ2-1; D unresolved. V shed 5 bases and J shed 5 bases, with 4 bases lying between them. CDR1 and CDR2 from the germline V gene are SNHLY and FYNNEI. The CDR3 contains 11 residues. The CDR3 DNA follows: TGTGCCAGCAGTCCCGACAATGAGCAGTTCTTC. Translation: CASSPDNEQFF.

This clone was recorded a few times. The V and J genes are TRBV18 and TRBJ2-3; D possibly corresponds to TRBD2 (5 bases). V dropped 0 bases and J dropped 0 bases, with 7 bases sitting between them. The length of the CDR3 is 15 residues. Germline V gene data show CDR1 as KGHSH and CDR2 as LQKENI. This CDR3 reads CASSPPGRSTDTQYF. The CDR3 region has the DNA TGTGCCAGCTCACCACCGGGGAGAAGCACAGATACGCAGTATTTT.

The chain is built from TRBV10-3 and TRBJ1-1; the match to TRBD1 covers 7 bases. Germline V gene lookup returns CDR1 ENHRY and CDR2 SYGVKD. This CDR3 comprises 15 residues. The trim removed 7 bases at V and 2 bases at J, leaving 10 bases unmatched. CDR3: CAIKVATGLNTEAFF. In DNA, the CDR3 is TGTGCCATCAAAGTGGCGACAGGGCTTAACACTGAAGCTTTCTTT.